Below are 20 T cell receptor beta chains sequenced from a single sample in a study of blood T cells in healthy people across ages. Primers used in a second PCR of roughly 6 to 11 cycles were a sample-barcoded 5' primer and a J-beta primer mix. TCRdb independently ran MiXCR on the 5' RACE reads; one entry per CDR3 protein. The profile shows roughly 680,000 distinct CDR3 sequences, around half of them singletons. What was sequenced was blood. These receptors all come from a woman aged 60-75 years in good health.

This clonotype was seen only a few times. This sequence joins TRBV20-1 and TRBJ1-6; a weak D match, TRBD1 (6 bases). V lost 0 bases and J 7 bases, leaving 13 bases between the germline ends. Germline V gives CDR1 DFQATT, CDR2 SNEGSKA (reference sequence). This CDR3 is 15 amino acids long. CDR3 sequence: CSAREQGSGNSPLHF. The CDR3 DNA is TGCAGTGCTAGAGAACAGGGAAGCGGGAATTCACCCCTCCACTTT.

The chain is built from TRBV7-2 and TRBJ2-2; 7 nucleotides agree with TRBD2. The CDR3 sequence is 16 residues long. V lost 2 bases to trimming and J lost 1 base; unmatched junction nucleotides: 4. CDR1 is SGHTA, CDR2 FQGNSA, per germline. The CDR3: CASSLSLAVNTGELFF. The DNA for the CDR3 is TGTGCCAGCAGCTTATCTCTAGCGGTGAACACCGGGGAGCTGTTTTTT.

CDR3 residues: CATQRSTYNEQFF. CDR3 nucleotide sequence: TGTGCCACCCAGCGGAGCACCTACAATGAGCAGTTCTTC. This rearrangement joins TRBV2 to TRBJ2-1; possible D gene TRBD2, 5 bases. V was shortened by 10 bases and J by 2 bases, with 12 bases between the two germline ends. CDR3 length: 13 amino acids. Germline V gene lookup returns CDR1 SNHLY and CDR2 FYNNEI.

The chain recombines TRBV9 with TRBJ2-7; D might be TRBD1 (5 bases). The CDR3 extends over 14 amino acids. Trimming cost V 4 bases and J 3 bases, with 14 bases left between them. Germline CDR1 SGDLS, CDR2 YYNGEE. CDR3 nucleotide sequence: TGTGCCAGCAGCCCCCGACAGAACCACTACGAGCAGTACTTC. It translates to CASSPRQNHYEQYF.

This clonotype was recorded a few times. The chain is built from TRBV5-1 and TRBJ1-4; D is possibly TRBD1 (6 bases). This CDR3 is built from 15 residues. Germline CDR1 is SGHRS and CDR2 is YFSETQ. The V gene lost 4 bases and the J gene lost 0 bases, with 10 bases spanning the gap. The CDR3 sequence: CASSGQSATNEKLFF. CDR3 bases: TGCGCCAGCAGCGGACAGAGTGCAACTAATGAAAAACTGTTTTTT.

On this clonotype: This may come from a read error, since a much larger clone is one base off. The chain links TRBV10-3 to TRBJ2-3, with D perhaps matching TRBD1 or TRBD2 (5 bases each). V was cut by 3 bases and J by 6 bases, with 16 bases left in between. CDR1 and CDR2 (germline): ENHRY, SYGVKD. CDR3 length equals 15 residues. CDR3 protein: CAISDERSGDDTQYF. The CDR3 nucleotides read TGTGCCATCAGTGATGAGCGGAGTGGGGACGATACGCAGTATTTT.

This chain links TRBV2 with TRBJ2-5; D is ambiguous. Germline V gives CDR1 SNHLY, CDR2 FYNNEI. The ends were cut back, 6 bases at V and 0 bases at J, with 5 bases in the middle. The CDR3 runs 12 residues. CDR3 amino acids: CASRKDQETQYF. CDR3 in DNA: TGTGCCAGCAGGAAAGACCAAGAGACCCAGTACTTC.

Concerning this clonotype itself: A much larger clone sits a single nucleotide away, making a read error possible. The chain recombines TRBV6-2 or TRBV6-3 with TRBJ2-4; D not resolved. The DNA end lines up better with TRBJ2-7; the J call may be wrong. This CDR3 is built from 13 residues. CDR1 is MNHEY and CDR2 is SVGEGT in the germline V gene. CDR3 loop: CASSCGESYEQYF. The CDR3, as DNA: TGTGCCAGCAGTTGCGGCGAGAGCTACGAGCAGTACTTC.

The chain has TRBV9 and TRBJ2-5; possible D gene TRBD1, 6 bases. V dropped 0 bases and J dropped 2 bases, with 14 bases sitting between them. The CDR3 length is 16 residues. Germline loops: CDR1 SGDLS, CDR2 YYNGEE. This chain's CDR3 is CASSVVPSTGQETQYF. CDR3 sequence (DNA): TGTGCCAGCAGCGTAGTCCCCTCGACAGGACAAGAGACCCAGTACTTC.

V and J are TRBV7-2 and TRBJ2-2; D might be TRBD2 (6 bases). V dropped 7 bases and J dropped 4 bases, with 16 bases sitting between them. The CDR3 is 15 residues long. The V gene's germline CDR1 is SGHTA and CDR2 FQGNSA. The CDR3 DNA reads TGTGCCAGCACCGAAGGAGGGGCCGGCACCGGGGAGCTGTTTTTT. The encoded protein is CASTEGGAGTGELFF.

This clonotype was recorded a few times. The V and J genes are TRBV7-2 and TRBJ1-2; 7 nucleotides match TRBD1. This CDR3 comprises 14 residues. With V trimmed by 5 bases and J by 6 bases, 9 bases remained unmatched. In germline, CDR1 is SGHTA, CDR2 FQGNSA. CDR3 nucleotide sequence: TGTGCCAGCAGCCCGTACAGGGGAACGGATGGCTACACCTTC. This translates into CASSPYRGTDGYTF.

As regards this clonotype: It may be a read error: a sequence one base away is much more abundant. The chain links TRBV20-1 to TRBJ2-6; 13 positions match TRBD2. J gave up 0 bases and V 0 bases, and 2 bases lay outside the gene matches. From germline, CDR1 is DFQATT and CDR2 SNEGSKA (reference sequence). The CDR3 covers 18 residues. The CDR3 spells CSARDGLAGASGANVLTF. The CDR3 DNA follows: TGCAGTGCTAGAGACGGACTAGCGGGGGCCTCTGGGGCCAACGTCCTGACTTTC.

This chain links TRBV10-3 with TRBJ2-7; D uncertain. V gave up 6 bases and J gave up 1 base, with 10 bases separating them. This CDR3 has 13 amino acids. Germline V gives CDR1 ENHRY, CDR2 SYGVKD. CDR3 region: CAIRPPESYEQYF. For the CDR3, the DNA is TGTGCCATCAGGCCGCCGGAATCCTACGAGCAGTACTTC.

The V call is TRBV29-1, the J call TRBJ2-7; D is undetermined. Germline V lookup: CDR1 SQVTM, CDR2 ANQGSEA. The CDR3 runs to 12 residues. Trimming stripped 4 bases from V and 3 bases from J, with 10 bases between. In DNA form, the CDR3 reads TGCAGCGTTGCCGAGTCCGTCTACGAGCAGTACTTC. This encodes CSVAESVYEQYF.

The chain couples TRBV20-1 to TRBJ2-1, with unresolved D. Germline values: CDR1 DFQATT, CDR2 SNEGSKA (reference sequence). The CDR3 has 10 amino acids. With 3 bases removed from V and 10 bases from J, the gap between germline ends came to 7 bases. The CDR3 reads CSASLAEQFF. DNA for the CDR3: TGCAGTGCTAGTTTGGCAGAGCAGTTCTTC.

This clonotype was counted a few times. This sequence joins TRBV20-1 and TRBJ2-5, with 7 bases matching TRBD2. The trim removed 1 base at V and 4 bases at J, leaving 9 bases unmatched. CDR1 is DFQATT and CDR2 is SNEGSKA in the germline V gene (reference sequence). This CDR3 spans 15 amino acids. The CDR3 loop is CSARGATSDVETQYF. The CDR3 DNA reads TGCAGTGCTAGAGGGGCTACTAGCGACGTAGAGACCCAGTACTTC.

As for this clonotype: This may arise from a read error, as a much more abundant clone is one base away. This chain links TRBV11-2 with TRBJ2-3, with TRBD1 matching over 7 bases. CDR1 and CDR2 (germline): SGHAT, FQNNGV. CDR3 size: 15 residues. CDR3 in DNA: TGTGCCAGCAGCGCCCGACAGGGTCCAGCAGATACGCGGTATTTT. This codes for CASSARQGPADTRYF.

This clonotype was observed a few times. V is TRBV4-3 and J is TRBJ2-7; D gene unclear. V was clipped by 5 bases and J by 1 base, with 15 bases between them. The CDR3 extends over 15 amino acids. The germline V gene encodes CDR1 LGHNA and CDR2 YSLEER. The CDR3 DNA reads TGCGCCAGCAGCTTTTCCCTTGCCAGGTCCTACGAGCAGTACTTC. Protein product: CASSFSLARSYEQYF.

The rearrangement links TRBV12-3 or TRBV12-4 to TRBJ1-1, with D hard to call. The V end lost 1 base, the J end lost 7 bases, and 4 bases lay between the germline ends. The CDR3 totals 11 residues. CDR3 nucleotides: TGTGCCAGCAGTTTAGAAGTTGAAGCTTTCTTT. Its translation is CASSLEVEAFF.

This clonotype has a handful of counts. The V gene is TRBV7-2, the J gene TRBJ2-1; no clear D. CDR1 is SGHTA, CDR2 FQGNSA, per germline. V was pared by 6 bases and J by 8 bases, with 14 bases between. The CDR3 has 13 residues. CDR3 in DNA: TGTGCCAGCAGGAACGACGAACGTCATGAGCAGTTCTTC. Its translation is CASRNDERHEQFF.